Below, 7 T cell receptor beta chains from the same sample are listed, as sequenced in a study of beta chain features in type 1 diabetes. The study reverse transcribed the entire isolated RNA, so it sequenced expressed TCRB transcripts. Assay: immunoSEQ multiplex PCR; the TCRdb copy retains only in-frame clones and omits some. This sample has under 950,000 clones, with 15% to 20% found just once. The sequenced sample was naive CD4+ T cells from blood. The receptors originated from a young woman in good health.

This clone has only a few counts. The chain combines TRBV28 with TRBJ2-1; 9 bases match TRBD1. Germline V gene data show CDR1 as MDHEN and CDR2 as SYDVKM. V dropped 3 bases and J dropped 5; count of bases not matched to a gene: 14. The CDR3 covers 18 residues. The DNA for the CDR3 is TGTGCCAGCAGTTTTCCAATCTCGGGACAGGGAAGGGACAATGAGCAGTTCTTC. Its protein product is CASSFPISGQGRDNEQFF.

This clone appeared once. One end of the junction fails to match germline, which may point to a read error. The chain links TRBV5-4 to TRBJ2-3; D remains unclear. The V gene's germline CDR1 is SGHNT and CDR2 YYREEE (reference sequence). The CDR3 sequence is 18 residues long. The CDR3 DNA is TGCGCCAGCAGCCAAGATCTCTTGATTCCCGCTAGCACAGATACGCAGTATTTT. Translated, it gives CASSQDLLIPASTDTQYF.

In this sample, this clone turned up a few times. The chain has TRBV7-2 and TRBJ2-7, with 7 bases lining up with TRBD2. The CDR3 runs 14 residues. V was pared by 5 bases and J by 1 base, with 5 bases of the junction left unmatched. CDR1 and CDR2 (germline): SGHTA, FQGNSA. CDR3 residues: CASSDTSASYEQYF. The CDR3 region has the DNA TGTGCCAGCAGCGATACTAGCGCGTCCTACGAGCAGTACTTC. The whole variable domain, filled in from reference TRBV7-2 and TRBJ2-7, reads GAGVSQSPSNKVTEKGKDVELRCDPISGHTALYWYRQSLGQGLEFLIYFQGNSAPDKSGLPSDRFSAERTGGSVSTLTIQRTQQEDSAVYLCASSDTSASYEQYFGPGTRLTVT.

This clone was recorded a few times. The gene calls are TRBV29-1 and TRBJ2-1; 8 bases are shared with TRBD2. Germline values: CDR1 SQVTM, CDR2 ANQGSEA. CDR3 length: 13 residues. J was trimmed by 7 bases and V by 6 bases; bases with no gene match: 8. CDR3 sequence (DNA): TGCAGCGTCCCCACCGCGGGGGGAAATGAGCAGTTCTTC. It specifies CSVPTAGGNEQFF.

V and J are TRBV6-5 and TRBJ1-2; TRBD1 matches at 8 bases. Germline V gives CDR1 MNHEY, CDR2 SVGAGI. Unmatched junction bases numbered 8, after V lost 6 bases and J lost 2 bases. The CDR3 covers 15 residues. The CDR3 DNA follows: TGTGCCAGCAGCCGCGACAGGGGCGTAAACTATGGCTACACCTTC. It codes for CASSRDRGVNYGYTF.

The chain couples TRBV11-1 to TRBJ2-1; 8 bases align to TRBD2. CDR1 and CDR2 (germline): SGHAT, FQDESV (reference sequence). V lost 0 bases and J lost 6; bases outside the gene matches: 7. CDR3 length: 16 residues. The CDR3: CASSLAQLAAVNEQFF. In nucleotides, the CDR3 is TGTGCCAGCAGCTTAGCCCAACTAGCGGCGGTCAATGAGCAGTTCTTC.

This clone was found a few times. The rearrangement links TRBV6-1 to TRBJ2-7; 7 bases agree with TRBD2. V lost 2 bases to trimming and J lost 2 bases; unmatched junction nucleotides: 3. Germline CDR1 MNHNS, CDR2 SASEGT. The CDR3 has 14 residues. In DNA, the CDR3 is TGTGCCAGCAGTGAACGGGGGGTGACCTACGAGCAGTACTTC. This sequence encodes CASSERGVTYEQYF.